These 22 T cell receptor beta chains came from one sample sequenced in a study of neoadjuvant anti-PD-1 for oral cavity cancer (dated by TCRdb to about 2021). What the time point label conveys for this sample: after neoadjuvant nivolumab, at surgical resection. Libraries came from the immunoSEQ multiplex PCR assay. TCRdb provides this immuneACCESS table in a form limited to in-frame rearrangements. Some clones are lacking; in checked studies, under half of them reflect an unresolved V gene, and why the rest are absent is not known. In this sample the table shows over 14,000 clones, approximately 70% of which occur a single time. The ten most abundant clones make up approximately 2.9% of the sample. Sequenced here: PBMCs, sampled after nivolumab (anti-PD-1) treatment. These receptors came from a person aged 35-79 years with oral cavity squamous cell carcinoma.

The rearrangement uses TRBV27 and TRBJ1-1, with 11 bases lining up with TRBD1. The germline CDR1 and CDR2 sequences are MNHEY and SMNVEV (reference sequence). This CDR3 spans 15 amino acids. J was trimmed by 7 bases and V by 1 base; bases with no gene match: 5. Here the CDR3 reads CASSLWGQGGFEAFF. For the CDR3, the DNA is TGTGCCAGCAGTTTATGGGGACAGGGGGGCTTTGAAGCTTTCTTT.

This chain connects TRBV9 to TRBJ1-4; TRBD1 is a possible D gene (6 bases). V was trimmed by 3 bases and J by 7 bases, leaving 13 bases between them. The V gene's germline CDR1 is SGDLS and CDR2 YYNGEE. The CDR3 spans 14 residues. The DNA of the CDR3 is TGTGCCAGCAGCGAGACAGGCAGCGGTGAAAAACTGTTTTTT. This translates into CASSETGSGEKLFF.

This clone was counted once. One end of the junction fails to match germline, which may point to a read error. The chain recombines TRBV6-5 with TRBJ2-2; D is perhaps TRBD1 (6 bases). CDR1 and CDR2 (germline): MNHEY, SVGAGI. This CDR3 is built from 14 residues. The CDR3 here is CASSEIFGQSVDGF. Written as DNA, the CDR3 is TGTGCCAGCAGTGAAATCTTCGGACAGTCCGTTGACGGCTTT.

The chain is built from TRBV5-8 and TRBJ2-3, with 11 bases identical to TRBD2. Germline trimming cut 2 bases from V and 4 bases from J; bases unmatched to any gene: 6. This CDR3 spans 16 amino acids. Per the germline V gene, CDR1 is SGHTS and CDR2 is YDEGEE. The CDR3 spells CASSFRLAGFSDTQYF. The DNA for the CDR3 is TGTGCCAGCAGCTTCAGACTAGCGGGATTCTCAGATACGCAGTATTTT.

This clone has only a few counts. The chain uses TRBV11-2 and TRBJ2-7, with TRBD1 identical over 10 bases. V lost 5 bases and J lost 2; bases outside the gene matches: 6. Germline CDR1 is SGHAT and CDR2 is FQNNGV. The CDR3 runs 15 residues. The DNA for the CDR3 is TGTGCCAGCAGCCTGGGACAGGGGCAAACCTACGAGCAGTACTTC. Amino acids: CASSLGQGQTYEQYF.

This clone was seen more than once but under ten times. This chain uses TRBV5-1 with TRBJ2-1; D is perhaps TRBD2 (6 bases). Trimming pared 3 bases from V and 0 bases from J, leaving 13 bases between. CDR1 and CDR2 from the germline V gene are SGHRS and YFSETQ. The CDR3 consists of 16 residues. The DNA for the CDR3 is TGCGCCAGCAGCTGGGGCGGGGAGAGCTCCTACAATGAGCAGTTCTTC. Amino acids: CASSWGGESSYNEQFF.

This chain uses TRBV28 with TRBJ2-3; 10 positions match TRBD1. This CDR3 is built from 19 residues. The V gene end was trimmed by 5 bases and the J gene end by 7 bases; junction bases not matched to a gene: 21. Per the germline V gene, CDR1 is MDHEN and CDR2 is SYDVKM. DNA of the CDR3: TGTGCCAGCAGTACGAGGACAGGGGGGGTACCTCCCTATCTTTATACGCAGTATTTT. Its translation is CASSTRTGGVPPYLYTQYF.

J is TRBJ1-2 and V is TRBV19; D possibly corresponds to TRBD1 (5 bases). Germline CDR1 LNHDA, CDR2 SQIVND (reference sequence). Trimming took off 3 bases at V and 3 bases at J, with 14 bases between the two ends. CDR3 length: 15 residues. The CDR3 here is CASSMEAGSYYGYTF. The CDR3 DNA follows: TGTGCCAGTAGTATGGAGGCAGGGAGTTACTATGGCTACACCTTC. Based on the CDR3 plus reference TRBV19 and TRBJ1-2, the full variable domain is DGGITQSPKYLFRKEGQNVTLSCEQNLNHDAMYWYRQDPGQGLRLIYYSQIVNDFQKGDIAEGYSVSREKKESFPLTVTSAQKNPTAFYLCASSMEAGSYYGYTFGSGTRLTVV.

Here the CDR3 DNA reads TGTGCCAGCAGTACTTCAGCCCAGGGCTACACCTTC. The encoded protein is CASSTSAQGYTF. J is TRBJ1-2 and V is TRBV6-6; unclear D gene. This CDR3 contains 12 residues. Germline CDR1 is MNHNY and CDR2 is SVGAGI (reference sequence). V was pared by 5 bases and J by 8 bases, with 12 bases between.

The chain has TRBV7-2 and TRBJ1-5; a weak D match, TRBD1 (5 bases). Trimming took off 3 bases at V and 0 bases at J, with 9 bases between the two ends. The CDR3 length is 15 residues. Looked up from germline, CDR1 is SGHTA and CDR2 is FQGNSA. CDR3: CASSFGGYSNQPQHF. The CDR3 nucleotides are TGTGCCAGCAGCTTCGGGGGGTATAGCAATCAGCCCCAGCATTTT.

This chain connects TRBV15 to TRBJ1-1; 9 nucleotides line up with TRBD1. The CDR3 has 18 residues. The V and J ends lost 0 bases and 8 bases, in that order; junction bases with no gene match: 16. Germline V gene sequence: CDR1 LNHNV, CDR2 YYDKDF (reference sequence). The CDR3 loop is CATSRDPRDRVREGEAFF. CDR3 sequence (DNA): TGTGCCACCAGCAGAGACCCTCGGGACAGGGTCCGAGAAGGGGAAGCTTTCTTT.

This clone was observed once. V and J are TRBV5-1 and TRBJ1-1; tentative D call: TRBD1 (5 bases). V lost 2 bases, J lost 0 bases, and 14 bases lay in between. The CDR3 has 16 amino acids. Germline V CDR1 and CDR2: SGHRS, YFSETQ. CDR3 DNA: TGCGCCAGCAGCTTCTACGACAGTTCCATGAACACTGAAGCTTTCTTT. This codes for CASSFYDSSMNTEAFF.

The CDR3 nucleotides are TGTGCCAGCAGCGAACAGTCCCCCCCAGCGGGGACTTACAATGAGCAGTTCTTC. This codes for CASSEQSPPAGTYNEQFF. The chain joins TRBV6-1 to TRBJ2-1; 7 bases fit TRBD2. V was clipped by 6 bases and J by 4 bases; unmatched bases: 18. The germline gives CDR1 MNHNS, CDR2 SASEGT. The CDR3 totals 18 residues.

This clone showed up just a few times. This chain connects TRBV11-2 to TRBJ1-1, with D perhaps TRBD1 (5 bases). The CDR3 spans 15 residues. V was clipped by 2 bases and J by 1 base, with 11 bases between them. Looked up from germline, CDR1 is SGHAT and CDR2 is FQNNGV. This chain's CDR3 is CASSLWDGRNTEAFF. The CDR3 bases are TGTGCCAGCAGCTTATGGGACGGAAGGAACACTGAAGCTTTCTTT.

The chain has TRBV7-6 and TRBJ1-1; D not resolved. The V gene lost 0 bases and the J gene lost 6 bases, with 8 bases spanning the gap. Germline loops: CDR1 SGHVS, CDR2 FNYEAQ. The CDR3 is 13 amino acids. CDR3 DNA sequence: TGTGCCAGCAGCTTAGCACAGACCGCTGAAGCTTTCTTT. This gives the protein CASSLAQTAEAFF.

The rearrangement joins TRBV28 to TRBJ2-3, with D maybe TRBD2 (6 bases). The germline V gene encodes CDR1 MDHEN and CDR2 SYDVKM. V dropped 7 bases and J dropped 8 bases, with 16 bases sitting between them. The CDR3 is 13 amino acids. As DNA, the CDR3 is TGTGCCAGCAAAGTCTACCGGGAGCTTACGCAGTATTTT. Protein: CASKVYRELTQYF.

This chain joins TRBV6-1 and TRBJ1-1; no definite D call. Germline CDR1 is MNHNS and CDR2 is SASEGT. Trimming left V 7 bases short and J 4 bases short, with 16 bases between. This CDR3 is built from 14 residues. CDR3 loop: CASIQPAFGTEAFF. The CDR3 DNA reads as TGTGCCAGCATTCAACCAGCTTTCGGCACTGAAGCTTTCTTT.

This rearrangement joins TRBV20-1 to TRBJ2-5, with D hard to call. The germline V gene encodes CDR1 DFQATT and CDR2 SNEGSKA (reference sequence). The CDR3 is 10 amino acids. V lost 5 bases and J 2 bases, leaving 3 bases between the germline ends. The CDR3 bases are TGCAGTGCTCGGCAAGAGACCCAGTACTTC. Protein: CSARQETQYF.

The chain has TRBV19 and TRBJ2-1; 8 bases match TRBD2. CDR1 is LNHDA and CDR2 is SQIVND in the germline V gene (reference sequence). The CDR3 loop spans 17 amino acids. V gave up 3 bases and J gave up 4 bases; unmatched junction bases: 11. The CDR3 loop reads CASSIGTGTRIYNEQFF. Here the CDR3 DNA reads TGTGCCAGTAGTATTGGTACCGGGACTAGGATATACAATGAGCAGTTCTTC.

This chain connects TRBV5-6 to TRBJ1-2; D unclear. Germline V gives CDR1 SGHDT, CDR2 YYEEEE. The CDR3 loop spans 13 amino acids. The V end was cut by 4 bases, the J end by 4 bases, with 11 bases between. The CDR3 bases are TGTGCCAGCAGCCCAGCCTTTGCCTATGGCTACACCTTC. Translation gives CASSPAFAYGYTF.

The V and J genes are TRBV7-9 and TRBJ2-1; TRBD1 might be the D (5 bases). Trimming left V 11 bases short and J 6 bases short, with 11 bases between. The germline gives CDR1 SEHNR, CDR2 FQNEAQ (reference sequence). The CDR3 covers 11 residues. The CDR3: CAEAGSNEQFF. The CDR3 nucleotides are TGTGCCGAGGCAGGGTCCAATGAGCAGTTCTTC. Supplemented by reference TRBV7-9 and TRBJ2-1, the full variable domain reads DTGVSQNPRHKITKRGQNVTFRCDPISEHNRLYWYRQTLGQGPEFLTYFQNEAQLEKSRLLSDRFSAERPKGSFSTLEIQRTEQGDSAMYLCAEAGSNEQFFGPGTRLTVL.

The rearrangement links TRBV9 to TRBJ2-6, with D unclear. This CDR3 has 14 amino acids. Germline V gene lookup returns CDR1 SGDLS and CDR2 YYNGEE. The V gene lost 2 bases and the J gene lost 0 bases, with 3 bases spanning the gap. The CDR3 sequence: CASSVSSGANVLTF. CDR3 bases: TGTGCCAGCAGCGTTTCCTCTGGGGCCAACGTCCTGACTTTC.